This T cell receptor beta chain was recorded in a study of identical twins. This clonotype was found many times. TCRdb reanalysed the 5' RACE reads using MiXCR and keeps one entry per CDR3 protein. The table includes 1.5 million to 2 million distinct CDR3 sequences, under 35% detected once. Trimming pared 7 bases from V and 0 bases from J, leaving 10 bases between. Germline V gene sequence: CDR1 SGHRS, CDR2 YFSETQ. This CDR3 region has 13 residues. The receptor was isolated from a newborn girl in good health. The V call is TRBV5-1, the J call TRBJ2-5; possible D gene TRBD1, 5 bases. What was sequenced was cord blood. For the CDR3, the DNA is TGCGCCAGCTATAGACAGTACCAAGAGACCCAGTACTTC. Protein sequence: CASYRQYQETQYF.